This T cell receptor beta chain was retrieved from a study of T cells after yellow fever vaccination. One entry per CDR3 protein, called by TCRdb with MiXCR from the 5' RACE reads. The table includes 320,000 or so distinct CDR3 sequences, roughly 8.4% detected once. J was trimmed by 6 bases and V by 6 bases; bases with no gene match: 6. The CDR3 is made up of 15 amino acids. Germline lookup yields CDR1 KGHSH and CDR2 LQKENI. The V and J genes are TRBV18 and TRBJ2-1; 12 bases fit TRBD2. This clonotype originated in a man aged 18 to 30 who received the YFV17D yellow fever vaccine. The starting material was PBMCs, obtained roughly 47 days after the first yellow fever vaccination. This chain's CDR3 is CASSRTSGVSNEQFF. The CDR3 nucleotides are TGTGCCAGCTCGCGGACTAGCGGGGTTAGCAATGAGCAGTTCTTC.